This entry is about one T cell receptor (beta chain). Assay used: immunoSEQ multiplex PCR; TCRdb lists only in-frame clones, some missing. The sample lists 45,000 to 60,000 clones; approximately 94% were seen once. This sample was taken from a study of technical replicates of blood from four donors. This TCR came from a human donor in good health. The sequencing sample was made of T cells isolated from PBMCs.

CDR3 coding DNA: TGTGCCAGCAGTCCAGGGGGCTTACGGGAAAAACTGTTTTTT. Its protein product is CASSPGGLREKLFF. J is TRBJ1-4 and V is TRBV6-5, with TRBD1 matching over 8 bases. V lost 5 bases, J lost 8 bases, and 7 bases stayed unmatched. Germline loops: CDR1 MNHEY, CDR2 SVGAGI. The CDR3 covers 14 residues.